Listed below are T cell receptor beta chains from one sample, sequenced in a study of blood T cell repertoires in COVID-19. The assay was immunoSEQ multiplex PCR, and TCRdb's table has in-frame clones only and misses some. Of 80,000 or so clones listed, over 75% are singletons. What was sequenced was peripheral blood. All receptors come from a man aged 45-60 years with COVID-19, enrolled during active disease. Both conserved end residues are part of each CDR3. D genes are given only for firm matches. Clone size, where shown, is once, few, many, or a class for clones that have expanded.

j_call clone_size v_call d_call cdr3_nt cdr3_aa
TRBJ2-7 - TRBV6-5 TRBD1 TGTGCCAGCAGTTACGGGGGACAGGGACTCGAGCAGTACTTC CASSYGGQGLEQYF
TRBJ1-6 - TRBV2 TRBD1 TGTGCCAGCAGACAGGGGACTAATTCACCCCTCCACTTT CASRQGTNSPLHF
TRBJ2-7 - TRBV30 TRBD1 TGTGCCTGGAGTCGACAGGGCGAGCAGTACTTC CAWSRQGEQYF
TRBJ2-1 few TRBV11-1 TRBD2 TGTGCCAGCAGCTCATATAGCGGGAGGCATGAGCAGTTCTTC CASSSYSGRHEQFF
TRBJ2-7 - TRBV29-1 TRBD1 TGCAGCGTCGGGACAGGGACTCGCGAGCAGTACTTC CSVGTGTREQYF
TRBJ2-2 once TRBV7-3 - TGTGCCAGCAGCTTAAATCCCGCTAGTGGGAACACCGGGGAGCTGTTTTTT CASSLNPASGNTGELFF
TRBJ1-2 - TRBV12-3/TRBV12-4 - TGTGCCAGCAGTTGGACAGAGTCGAGGGGCTACACCTTC CASSWTESRGYTF
TRBJ2-3 - TRBV29-1 TRBD1 TGCAGCGTCCGACAGGGAAACACGCAGTATTTT CSVRQGNTQYF
TRBJ2-2 - TRBV6-1 - TGTGCCTGCACGACTCAAACCAACGGGGAGCTGTTTTTT CACTTQTNGELFF
TRBJ1-4 few TRBV5-1 - TGCGCCAGCAGCTTGCCCGCGGAAGACAGCCTTAATGAAAAACTGTTTTTT CASSLPAEDSLNEKLFF